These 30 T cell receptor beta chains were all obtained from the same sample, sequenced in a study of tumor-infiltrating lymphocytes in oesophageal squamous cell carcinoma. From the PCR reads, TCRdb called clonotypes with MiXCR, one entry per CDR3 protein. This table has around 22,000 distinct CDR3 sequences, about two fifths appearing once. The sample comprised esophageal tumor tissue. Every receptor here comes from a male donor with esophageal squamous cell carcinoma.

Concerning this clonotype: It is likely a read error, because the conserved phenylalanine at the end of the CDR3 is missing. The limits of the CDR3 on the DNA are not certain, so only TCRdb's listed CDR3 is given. The CDR3: CARAGARTEKP. The V gene is TRBV7-4, the J gene TRBJ1-6; the table calls TRBD1, which could not be checked here. A total of 11 residues make up the CDR3, ends included. Germline V gene lookup returns CDR1 SGHVT and CDR2 SQSDAQ.

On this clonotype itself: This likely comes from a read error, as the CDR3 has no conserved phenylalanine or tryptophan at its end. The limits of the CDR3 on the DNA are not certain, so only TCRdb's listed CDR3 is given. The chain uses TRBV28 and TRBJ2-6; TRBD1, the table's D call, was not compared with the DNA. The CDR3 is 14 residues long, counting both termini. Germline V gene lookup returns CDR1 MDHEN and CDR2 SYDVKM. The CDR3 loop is CASSFRENEQFFGA.

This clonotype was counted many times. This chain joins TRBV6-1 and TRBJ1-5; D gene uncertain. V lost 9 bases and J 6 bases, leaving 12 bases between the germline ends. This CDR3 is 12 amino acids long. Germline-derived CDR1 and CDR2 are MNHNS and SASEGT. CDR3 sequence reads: CASQRGLQPQHF. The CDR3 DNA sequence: TGTGCCAGTCAACGTGGGCTTCAGCCCCAGCATTTT.

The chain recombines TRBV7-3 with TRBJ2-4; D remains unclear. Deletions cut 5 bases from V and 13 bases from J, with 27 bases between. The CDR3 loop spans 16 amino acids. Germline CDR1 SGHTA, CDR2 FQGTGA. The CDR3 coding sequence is TGTGCCAGCAGCCCCAACCAAGCCGTCCCATACAATGAGCAGTACTTC. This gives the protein CASSPNQAVPYNEQYF.

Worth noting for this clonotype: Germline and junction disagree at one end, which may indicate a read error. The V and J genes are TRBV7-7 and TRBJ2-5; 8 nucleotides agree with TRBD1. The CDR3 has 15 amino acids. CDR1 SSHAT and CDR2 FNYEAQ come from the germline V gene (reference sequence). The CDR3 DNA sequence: TGTGCTAGCAGCCCACAGGGGGGACGGGGGGAGACCCAGTACTTC. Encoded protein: CASSPQGGRGETQYF.

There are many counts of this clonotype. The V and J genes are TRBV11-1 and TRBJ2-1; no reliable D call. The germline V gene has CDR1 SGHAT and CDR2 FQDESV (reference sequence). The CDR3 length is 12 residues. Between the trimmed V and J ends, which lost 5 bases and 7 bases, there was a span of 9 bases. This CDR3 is CASSPPSNEQFF. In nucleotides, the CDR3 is TGTGCCAGCAGCCCCCCTTCGAATGAGCAGTTCTTC. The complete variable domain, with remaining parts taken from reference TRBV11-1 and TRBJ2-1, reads EAEVAQSPRYKITEKSQAVAFWCDPISGHATLYWYRQILGQGPELLVQFQDESVVDDSQLPKDRFSAERLKGVDSTLKIQPAELGDSAMYLCASSPPSNEQFFGPGTRLTVL.

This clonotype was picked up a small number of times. CDR3 bases: TGTGCCAGCGGACTAGCGGCGGGCACAGATACGCAGTATTTT. Residues: CASGLAAGTDTQYF. The chain employs TRBV7-8 and TRBJ2-3; 10 bases are a match to TRBD2. CDR1 and CDR2 (germline): SGHVS, FQNEAQ. The trim removed 8 bases at V and 1 base at J, leaving 3 bases unmatched. The length of the CDR3 is 14 residues.

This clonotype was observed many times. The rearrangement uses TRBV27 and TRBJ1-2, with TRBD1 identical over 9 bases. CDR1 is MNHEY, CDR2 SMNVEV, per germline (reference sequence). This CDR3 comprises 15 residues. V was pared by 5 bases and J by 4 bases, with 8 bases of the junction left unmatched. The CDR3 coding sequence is TGTGCCAGCAGTCCGGGACAGGGTAGTATCTATGGCTACACCTTC. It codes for CASSPGQGSIYGYTF.

The CDR3 sequence: CASSLYEGPTYEQYF. The DNA of the CDR3 is TGTGCCAGCAGCTTATATGAGGGGCCCACCTACGAGCAGTACTTC. The V and J genes are TRBV11-2 and TRBJ2-7, with D tentatively TRBD1 or TRBD2 (5 bases each). The ends were cut back, 2 bases at V and 2 bases at J, with 13 bases in the middle. The germline V gene encodes CDR1 SGHAT and CDR2 FQNNGV. This CDR3 is 15 amino acids long. The variable domain in full, completed from reference TRBV11-2 and TRBJ2-7, reads EAGVAQSPRYKIIEKRQSVAFWCNPISGHATLYWYQQILGQGPKLLIQFQNNGVVDDSQLPKDRFSAERLKGVDSTLKIQPAKLEDSAVYLCASSLYEGPTYEQYFGPGTRLTVT.

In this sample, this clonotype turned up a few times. CDR3 region: CASSPRDVSSSTDTQYF. Written as DNA, the CDR3 is TGTGCCAGCAGTCCTAGGGACGTTAGCTCTTCCACAGATACGCAGTATTTT. The chain links TRBV12-3 or TRBV12-4 to TRBJ2-3, with D perhaps TRBD1 or TRBD2 (5 bases each). With 5 bases removed from V and 2 bases from J, the gap between germline ends came to 20 bases. The CDR3 spans 17 residues.

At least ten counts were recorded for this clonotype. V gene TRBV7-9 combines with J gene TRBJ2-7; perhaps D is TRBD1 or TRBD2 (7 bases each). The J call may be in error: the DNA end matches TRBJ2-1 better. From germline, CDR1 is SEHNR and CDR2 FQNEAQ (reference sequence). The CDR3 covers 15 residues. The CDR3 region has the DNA TGTGCCAGCAGCTTACAGGGGGGGCAGTACAATGAGCAGTTCTTC. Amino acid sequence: CASSLQGGQYNEQFF.

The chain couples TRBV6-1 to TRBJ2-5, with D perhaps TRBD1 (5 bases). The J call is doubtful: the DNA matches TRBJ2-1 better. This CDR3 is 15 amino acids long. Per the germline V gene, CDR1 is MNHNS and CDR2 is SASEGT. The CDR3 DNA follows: TGTGCCAGCAGTGAATTTGTCAGGGCCGGCAATGAGCAGTTCTTC. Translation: CASSEFVRAGNEQFF.

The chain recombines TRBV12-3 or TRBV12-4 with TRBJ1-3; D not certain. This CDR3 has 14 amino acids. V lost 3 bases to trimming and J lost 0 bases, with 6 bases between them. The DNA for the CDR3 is TGTGCCAGCAGTTTTGGAAGCTCTGGAAACACCATATATTTT. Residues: CASSFGSSGNTIYF.

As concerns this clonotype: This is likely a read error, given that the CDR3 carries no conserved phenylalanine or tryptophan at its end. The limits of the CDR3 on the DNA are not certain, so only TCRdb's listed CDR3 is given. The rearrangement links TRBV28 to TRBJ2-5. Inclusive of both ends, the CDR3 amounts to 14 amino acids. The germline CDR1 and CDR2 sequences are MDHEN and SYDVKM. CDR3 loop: CASSSFTYGYTFGS.

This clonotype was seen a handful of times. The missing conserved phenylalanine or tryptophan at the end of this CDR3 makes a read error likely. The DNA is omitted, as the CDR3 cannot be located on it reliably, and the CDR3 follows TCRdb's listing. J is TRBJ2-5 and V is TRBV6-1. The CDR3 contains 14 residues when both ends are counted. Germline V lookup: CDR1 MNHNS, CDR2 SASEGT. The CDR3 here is CASGGGYYGYTFGS.

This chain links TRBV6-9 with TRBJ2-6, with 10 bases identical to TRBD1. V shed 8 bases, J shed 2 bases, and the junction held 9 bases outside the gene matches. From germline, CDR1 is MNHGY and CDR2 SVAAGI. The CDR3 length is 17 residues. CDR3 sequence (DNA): TGTGCCAGCGGATTGGGACAGGGGTACGCTGGGGCCAACGTCCTGACTTTC. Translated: CASGLGQGYAGANVLTF.

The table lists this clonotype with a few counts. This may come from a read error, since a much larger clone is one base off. The CDR3 here is CASSYLGLAGATNTGELYF. The CDR3 region has the DNA TGTGCCAGCTCTTATCTTGGACTAGCGGGGGCGACGAACACCGGGGAGCTGTATTTT. The chain links TRBV6-1 to TRBJ2-3; the match to TRBD2 covers 13 bases. The V gene's germline CDR1 is MNHNS and CDR2 SASEGT. The CDR3 sequence is 19 residues long. J lost 14 bases, V lost 8 bases, and 28 bases had no gene match.

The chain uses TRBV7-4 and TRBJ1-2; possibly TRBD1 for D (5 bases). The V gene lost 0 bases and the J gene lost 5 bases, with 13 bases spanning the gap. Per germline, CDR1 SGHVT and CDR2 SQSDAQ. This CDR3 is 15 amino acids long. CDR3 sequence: CASSLAYGTGYGYTF. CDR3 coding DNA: TGTGCCAGCAGCTTAGCCTACGGGACGGGGTATGGCTACACCTTC.

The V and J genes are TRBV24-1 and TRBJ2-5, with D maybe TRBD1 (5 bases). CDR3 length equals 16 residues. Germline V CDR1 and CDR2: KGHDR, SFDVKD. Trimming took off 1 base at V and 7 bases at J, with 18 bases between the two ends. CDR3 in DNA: TGTGCCACCAGTGATTTTGGGGCAGGCGTCCCAGGGACCCAGTACTTC. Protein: CATSDFGAGVPGTQYF.

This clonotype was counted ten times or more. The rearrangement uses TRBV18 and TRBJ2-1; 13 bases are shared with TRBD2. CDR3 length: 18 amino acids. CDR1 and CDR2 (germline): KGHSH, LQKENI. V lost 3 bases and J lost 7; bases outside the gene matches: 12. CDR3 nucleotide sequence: TGTGCCAGCTCACCCATTCGGGGACTAGCGGGAATGGGGAATGAGCAGTTCTTC. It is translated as CASSPIRGLAGMGNEQFF.

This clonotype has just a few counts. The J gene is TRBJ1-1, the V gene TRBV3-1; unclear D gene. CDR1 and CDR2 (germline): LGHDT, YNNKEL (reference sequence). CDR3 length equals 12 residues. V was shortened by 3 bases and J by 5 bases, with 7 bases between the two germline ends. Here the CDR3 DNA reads TGTGCCAGCAGCCAGGGTGGGACTGAAGCTTTCTTT. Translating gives CASSQGGTEAFF.

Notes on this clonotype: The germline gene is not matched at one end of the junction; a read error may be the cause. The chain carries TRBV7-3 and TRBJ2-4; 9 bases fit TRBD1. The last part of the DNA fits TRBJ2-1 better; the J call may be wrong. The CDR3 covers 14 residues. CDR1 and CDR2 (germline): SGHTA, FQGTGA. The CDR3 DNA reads TGTGTCAGCAGCCTAGGGACAGGGAAATCTGAGCAGTTCTTC. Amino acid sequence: CVSSLGTGKSEQFF.

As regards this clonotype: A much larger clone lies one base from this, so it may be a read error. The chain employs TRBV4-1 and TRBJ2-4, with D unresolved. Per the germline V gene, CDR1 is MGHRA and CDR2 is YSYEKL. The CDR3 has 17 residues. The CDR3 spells CASSQDIRMMSNNIQYF. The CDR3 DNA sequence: TGCGCCAGCAGCCAAGATATAAGGATGATGTCCAATAACATTCAGTACTTC.

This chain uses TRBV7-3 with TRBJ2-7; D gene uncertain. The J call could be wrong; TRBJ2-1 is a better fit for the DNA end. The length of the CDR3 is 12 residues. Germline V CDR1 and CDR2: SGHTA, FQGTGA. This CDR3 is CASSPSHNEQFF. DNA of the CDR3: TGTGCCAGCAGCCCCTCGCACAATGAGCAGTTCTTC.

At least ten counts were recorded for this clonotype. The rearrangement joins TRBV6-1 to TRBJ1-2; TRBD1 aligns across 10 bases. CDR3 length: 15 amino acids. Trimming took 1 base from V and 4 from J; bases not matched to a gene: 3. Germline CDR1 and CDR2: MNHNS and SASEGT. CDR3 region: CASSEGQGAFYGYTF. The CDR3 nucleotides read TGTGCCAGCAGTGAAGGACAGGGGGCTTTCTATGGCTACACCTTC.

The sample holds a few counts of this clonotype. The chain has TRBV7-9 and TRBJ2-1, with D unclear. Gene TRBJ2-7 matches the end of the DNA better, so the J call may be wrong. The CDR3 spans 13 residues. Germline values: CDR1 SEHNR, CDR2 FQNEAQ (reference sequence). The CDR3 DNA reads TGTGCCAGCAGCCCCTTGGGGTCCTACGAGCAGTACTTC. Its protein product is CASSPLGSYEQYF.

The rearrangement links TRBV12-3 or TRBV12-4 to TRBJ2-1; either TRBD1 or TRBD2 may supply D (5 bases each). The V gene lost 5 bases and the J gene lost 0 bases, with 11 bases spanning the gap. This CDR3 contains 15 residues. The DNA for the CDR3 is TGTGCCAGCAGTAGGGGAGCTAGCTCCTACAATGAGCAGTTCTTC. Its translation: CASSRGASSYNEQFF.

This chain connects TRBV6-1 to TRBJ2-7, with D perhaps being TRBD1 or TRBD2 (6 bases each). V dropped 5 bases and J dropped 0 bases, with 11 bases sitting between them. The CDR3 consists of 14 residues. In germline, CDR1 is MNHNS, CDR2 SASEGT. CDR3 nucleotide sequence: TGTGCCAGCAGTTTTGGGGGGCTCTCCTACGAGCAGTACTTC. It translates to CASSFGGLSYEQYF.

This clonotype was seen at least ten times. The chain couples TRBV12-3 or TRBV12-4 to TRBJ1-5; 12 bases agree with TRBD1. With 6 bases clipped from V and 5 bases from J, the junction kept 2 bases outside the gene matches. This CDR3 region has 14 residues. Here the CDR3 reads CASRGTGGHQPQHF. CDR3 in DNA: TGTGCCAGCAGGGGGACAGGGGGCCATCAGCCCCAGCATTTT.

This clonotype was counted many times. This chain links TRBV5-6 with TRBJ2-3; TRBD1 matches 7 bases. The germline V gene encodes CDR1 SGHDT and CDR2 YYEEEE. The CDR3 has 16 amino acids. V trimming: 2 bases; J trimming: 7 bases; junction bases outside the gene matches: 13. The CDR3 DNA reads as TGTGCCAGCAGCTTAAGGGGTCGGGCAGGGGGTAATACGCAGTATTTT. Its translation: CASSLRGRAGGNTQYF.